The 8 T cell receptor beta chains presented below share a single source sample, sequenced in a study of shared clonotypes between healthy human individuals. This table comes from immunoSEQ multiplex PCR, and its TCRdb copy is limited to in-frame clones, with some not included. The sample has over a million clones; around 97% are singletons. The sequenced material came from naive CD4+ T cells sorted from blood. Subset specified: CD45RA+ positively selected. The receptors were sampled from a man younger than 45 in good health.

Remarks on this clone: Other DNA variants within this sample encode the same CDR3. J is TRBJ2-2 and V is TRBV5-1; TRBD1 matches 8 bases. V lost 3 bases, J lost 5 bases, and 9 bases stayed unmatched. This CDR3 region has 16 residues. Germline V gene lookup returns CDR1 SGHRS and CDR2 YFSETQ. As DNA, the CDR3 is TGCGCCAGCAGCTCGAGGACAGGGTTGGGTACCGGGGAGCTGTTTTTT. As protein: CASSSRTGLGTGELFF.

V is TRBV11-2 and J is TRBJ2-1; 7 nucleotides align to TRBD2. J gave up 0 bases and V 5 bases, and 10 bases lay outside the gene matches. Germline V lookup: CDR1 SGHAT, CDR2 FQNNGV. The CDR3 spans 17 residues. CDR3 DNA sequence: TGTGCCAGCAGCCACCCGCCCGGGAGGACCTCCTACAATGAGCAGTTCTTC. Protein sequence: CASSHPPGRTSYNEQFF.

The chain couples TRBV5-5 to TRBJ2-7; the D is unclear. This CDR3 comprises 12 residues. The germline gives CDR1 SGHKS, CDR2 YYEKEE (reference sequence). V gave up 3 bases and J gave up 2 bases, with 6 bases separating them. CDR3 nucleotide sequence: TGTGCCAGCAGCTCGAGACCCTACGAGCAGTACTTC. It yields the protein CASSSRPYEQYF.

This clone was observed a handful of times. The genes are TRBV7-6 and TRBJ2-2; D ambiguous. V lost 5 bases to trimming and J lost 7 bases, with 8 bases between them. The CDR3 has 12 residues. CDR1 is SGHVS and CDR2 is FNYEAQ in the germline V gene. CDR3 amino acids: CASSTQVGELFF. CDR3 bases: TGTGCCAGCAGCACCCAAGTCGGGGAGCTGTTTTTT. The full variable domain, its missing parts supplied by reference TRBV7-6 and TRBJ2-2, is GAGVSQSPRYKVTKRGQDVALRCDPISGHVSLYWYRQALGQGPEFLTYFNYEAQQDKSGLPNDRFSAERPEGSISTLTIQRTEQRDSAMYRCASSTQVGELFFGEGSRLTVL.

The J gene is TRBJ2-1, the V gene TRBV7-9; possibly TRBD2 for D (6 bases). Trimming removed 5 bases from V and 12 bases from J, with 20 bases in between. The CDR3 runs to 14 residues. Germline V gives CDR1 SEHNR, CDR2 FQNEAQ (reference sequence). CDR3 in amino acids: CASSRRTDYSRQFF. CDR3 coding DNA: TGTGCCAGCAGCCGCAGAACGGACTATTCAAGGCAGTTCTTC.

This chain joins TRBV18 and TRBJ1-5; 8 nucleotides agree with TRBD1. The V gene end was trimmed by 6 bases and the J gene end by 7 bases; junction bases not matched to a gene: 11. This CDR3 is 15 amino acids long. The V gene's germline CDR1 is KGHSH and CDR2 LQKENI. As DNA, the CDR3 is TGTGCCAGCTCGAAAGACAGGGGAGAGTACCAGCCCCAGCATTTT. It is translated as CASSKDRGEYQPQHF.

The V and J genes are TRBV11-3 and TRBJ1-3; no clear D gene. The CDR3 is made up of 18 amino acids. The germline V gene has CDR1 SGHNT and CDR2 YENEEA. Trimming removed 1 base from V and 4 bases from J, with 20 bases in between. The CDR3 is CASSLVPRVGSSGNTIYF. The CDR3 DNA reads as TGTGCCAGCAGCTTAGTGCCCCGGGTGGGGTCCTCCGGAAACACCATATATTTT. The full variable domain, its missing parts supplied by reference TRBV11-3 and TRBJ1-3, is EAGVVQSPRYKIIEKKQPVAFWCNPISGHNTLYWYLQNLGQGPELLIRYENEEAVDDSQLPKDRFSAERLKGVDSTLKIQPAELGDSAVYLCASSLVPRVGSSGNTIYFGEGSWLTVV.

The V gene is TRBV19, the J gene TRBJ2-7; D ambiguous. The CDR3 runs 13 residues. Germline lookup yields CDR1 LNHDA and CDR2 SQIVND (reference sequence). Trimming removed 5 bases at V and 6 bases at J, with 14 bases between. The CDR3: CASSPRVPGEQYF. The CDR3 DNA is TGTGCCAGTAGTCCCCGGGTCCCCGGCGAGCAGTACTTC.